Below, 9 T cell receptor beta chains from the same sample are listed, as sequenced in a study of cytomegalovirus exposure and HLA in healthy donors. 60 Vbeta and 13 Jbeta primers were used in PCR. Sequencing used immunoSEQ multiplex PCR; TCRdb keeps in-frame clones, though not all of them. The sample comprises 150,000 to 200,000 clones, 80% of which are singletons, and approximately 2% rests with the top ten. The specimen sequenced was PBMCs. The receptors here all came from a woman aged 25 to 39 in good health and CMV-seronegative.

This rearrangement joins TRBV5-1 to TRBJ2-3; D perhaps matches TRBD1 (6 bases). Trimming left V 0 bases short and J 0 bases short, with 20 bases between. Germline V lookup: CDR1 SGHRS, CDR2 YFSETQ. The CDR3 spans 19 residues. CDR3 sequence: CASSLVGNLQGSSTDTQYF. The CDR3 nucleotides are TGCGCCAGCAGCTTGGTAGGAAATTTGCAGGGGTCTAGCACAGATACGCAGTATTTT. The whole variable domain, remainder taken from reference TRBV5-1 and TRBJ2-3, is KAGVTQTPRYLIKTRGQQVTLSCSPISGHRSVSWYQQTPGQGLQFLFEYFSETQRNKGNFPGRFSGRQFSNSRSEMNVSTLELGDSALYLCASSLVGNLQGSSTDTQYFGPGTRLTVL.

The chain joins TRBV25-1 to TRBJ2-3, with D tentatively TRBD1 (6 bases). The CDR3 extends over 14 amino acids. Trimming removed 2 bases from V and 6 bases from J, with 12 bases in between. Germline-derived CDR1 and CDR2 are MGHDK and SYGVNS. CDR3 protein: CASSEVVGADTQYF. The DNA for the CDR3 is TGTGCCAGCAGTGAAGTAGTGGGGGCGGATACGCAGTATTTT.

This clone has only a few counts. V and J are TRBV5-1 and TRBJ2-5; D is possibly TRBD1 (6 bases). Germline values: CDR1 SGHRS, CDR2 YFSETQ. The CDR3 contains 13 residues. The V end was cut by 4 bases, the J end by 2 bases, with 9 bases between. CDR3 coding DNA: TGCGCCAGCAGCATCGGACAGCAAGAGACCCAGTACTTC. Amino acids: CASSIGQQETQYF.

The chain employs TRBV7-8 and TRBJ1-1; D call uncertain. This CDR3 has 15 amino acids. The ends were cut back, 4 bases at V and 3 bases at J, with 15 bases in the middle. CDR1 is SGHVS, CDR2 FQNEAQ, per germline. CDR3 sequence reads: CASSSNVLKDTEAFF. CDR3 in DNA: TGTGCCAGCAGCTCGAACGTACTGAAAGACACTGAAGCTTTCTTT.

The gene calls are TRBV4-1 and TRBJ1-4, with 11 bases fitting TRBD1. Per germline, CDR1 MGHRA and CDR2 YSYEKL. This CDR3 comprises 15 residues. The trim removed 1 base at V and 12 bases at J, leaving 7 bases unmatched. In DNA, the CDR3 is TGCGCCAGCAGCCAAGGAGGACAGGGGGCTCAGGAACTGTTTTTT. Translated: CASSQGGQGAQELFF.

V and J are TRBV10-1 and TRBJ1-6; 9 nucleotides line up with TRBD1. The germline V gene encodes CDR1 WNHNN and CDR2 SYGVQD (reference sequence). The CDR3 runs to 15 residues. The junction had 8 bases not matched to a gene; V was cut back by 7 bases and J by 7 bases. CDR3 region: CASKGDRVGNSPLHF. DNA for the CDR3: TGCGCCAGCAAGGGGGACAGGGTGGGAAATTCACCCCTCCACTTT.

The DNA of the CDR3 is TGCGCCAGCAGCCAAGATGGCCCAGCCGGGGATACGCAGTATTTT. Residues: CASSQDGPAGDTQYF. This chain uses TRBV4-3 with TRBJ2-3; D is undetermined. Germline V CDR1 and CDR2: LGHNA, YSLEER. CDR3 length equals 15 residues. The ends were cut back, 0 bases at V and 6 bases at J, with 13 bases in the middle.

The sample holds a few counts of this clone. This chain links TRBV5-1 with TRBJ2-1; 9 positions agree with TRBD1. There are 14 residues in the CDR3. The trim removed 5 bases at V and 2 bases at J, leaving 2 bases unmatched. Germline loops: CDR1 SGHRS, CDR2 YFSETQ. The CDR3 loop reads CASRWDRAYNEQFF. In DNA, the CDR3 is TGCGCCAGCAGGTGGGACAGGGCCTACAATGAGCAGTTCTTC.

Worth noting for this clone: The sample has other DNA sequences that encode this CDR3 too. This chain joins TRBV9 and TRBJ1-4; 7 bases align to TRBD1. Germline CDR1 and CDR2: SGDLS and YYNGEE. The CDR3 has 13 amino acids. The trim removed 4 bases at V and 8 bases at J, leaving 5 bases unmatched. In DNA form, the CDR3 reads TGTGCCAGCAGCTACAGGGGCGGGGAAAAACTGTTTTTT. It encodes CASSYRGGEKLFF.